This TCR beta chain was captured by sequencing in a study of blood T cell repertoires in COVID-19. Study-level information: COVID-19 samples collected from the United States, Italy and Spain covered acute and convalescent phases. PBMCs, B-cell-depleted T cells, or T cells were the source of the cDNA or gDNA that made up the material.

A Seattle source enrolled patients during active infection and followed them longitudinally. Original data processing: By means of reference gene primer amplification, nucleated cell counts were estimated. TCRdb keeps only in-frame clones here, not all; method: immunoSEQ multiplex PCR. The V and J calls and clone size come from that table; D and trimming were worked out from the DNA. The sample comprises 350,000 to 450,000 clones, approximately 89% of which are singletons, and 2% to 2.5% rests with the top ten. The CDR3 has 15 residues. Trimming took 7 bases from V and 0 from J, leaving 14 bases between them. Germline CDR1 SGHTS, CDR2 YDEGEE.

Material for sequencing was peripheral blood. The receptor's source is an older woman with COVID-19, enrolled during active disease. J is TRBJ1-5 and V is TRBV5-8; D is uncertain. The CDR3 DNA is TGTGCCAGCCCCGAGCGGGTTTCTAGCAATCAGCCCCAGCATTTT. This encodes CASPERVSSNQPQHF.